This TCR beta chain was retrieved from a study of T cell responses to AZD1222 COVID-19 vaccine. Study-wide context: Whether given at about 4 or about 12 weeks, second doses were pooled.

Using immunoSEQ multiplex PCR, the repertoire was profiled, and TCRdb retains in-frame clones only, with some absent. The top ten clones hold approximately 1.5% of a sample with 150,000 to 200,000 clones, approximately 90% of them seen once. The V gene's germline CDR1 is MDHEN and CDR2 SYDVKM. This CDR3 spans 14 amino acids. V gave up 8 bases and J gave up 4 bases, with 17 bases separating them. This TCR derives from an adult in good health. This sequence joins TRBV28 and TRBJ1-2; TRBD1 is a possible D gene (5 bases). Source: peripheral blood, taken on day 0 of AZD1222 vaccination. CDR3: CASLGGGSPYGYTF. Written as DNA, the CDR3 is TGTGCCAGCCTCGGGGGAGGCAGTCCCTATGGCTACACCTTC.